Below, one T cell receptor (beta chain) is given with its context. Its antigen remains unknown. V gave up 6 bases and J gave up 7 bases; unmatched junction bases: 0. The germline V gene has CDR1 MNHEY and CDR2 SVGAGI. The CDR3 has 11 amino acids. The record originates from a study of shared clonotypes between healthy human individuals. Study-level points and caveats: What limited the represented genetic and exposure-history diversity was the small number of donors. Collection of samples was limited to blood; tissue repertoires likely differ. Among donors, the sharing of clonotypes was expected to be influenced by sequencing depth.

Libraries were prepared by immunoSEQ multiplex PCR; TCRdb keeps only in-frame clonotypes and omits some of them. The table records more than 400,000 clones, around 80% of them present only once. The clonotype originates from a woman aged 40 to 50 in good health. Some clones in this sample may be carry-over from other donors' samples. Sequenced: PBMCs. This chain uses TRBV6-5 with TRBJ2-1, with TRBD2 matching over 7 bases. In DNA, the CDR3 is TGTGCCAGCAGGCGGGGGAATGAGCAGTTCTTC. This translates into CASRRGNEQFF.